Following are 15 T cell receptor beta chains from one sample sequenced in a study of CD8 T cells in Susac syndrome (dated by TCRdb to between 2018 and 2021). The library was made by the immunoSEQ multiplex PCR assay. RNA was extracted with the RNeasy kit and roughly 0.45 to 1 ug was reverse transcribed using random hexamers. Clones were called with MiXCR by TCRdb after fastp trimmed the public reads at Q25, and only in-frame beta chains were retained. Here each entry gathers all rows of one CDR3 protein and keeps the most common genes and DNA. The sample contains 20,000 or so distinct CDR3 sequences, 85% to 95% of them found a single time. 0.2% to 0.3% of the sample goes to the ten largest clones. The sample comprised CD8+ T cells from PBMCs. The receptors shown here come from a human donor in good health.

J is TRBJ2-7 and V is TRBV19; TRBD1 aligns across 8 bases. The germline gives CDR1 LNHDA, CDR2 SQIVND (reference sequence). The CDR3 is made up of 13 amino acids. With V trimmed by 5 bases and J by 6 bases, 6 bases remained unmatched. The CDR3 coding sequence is TGTGCCAGTAGTCTCTCAGGGGGCAGCGAGCAGTACGTC. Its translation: CASSLSGGSEQYV.

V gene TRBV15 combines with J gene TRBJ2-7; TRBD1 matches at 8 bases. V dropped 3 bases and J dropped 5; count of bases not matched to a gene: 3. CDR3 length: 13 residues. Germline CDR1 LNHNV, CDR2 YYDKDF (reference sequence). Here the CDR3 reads CATSSDRGHEQYF. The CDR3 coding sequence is TGTGCCACCAGCAGTGACAGGGGCCACGAGCAGTACTTC.

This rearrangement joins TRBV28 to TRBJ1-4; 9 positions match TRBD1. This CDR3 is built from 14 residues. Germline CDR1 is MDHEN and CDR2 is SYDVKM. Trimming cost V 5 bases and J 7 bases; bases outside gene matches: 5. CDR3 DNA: TGTGCCAGCAGTATTGAGGACAGGGGTGAAAAACTGTTTTTT. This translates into CASSIEDRGEKLFF.

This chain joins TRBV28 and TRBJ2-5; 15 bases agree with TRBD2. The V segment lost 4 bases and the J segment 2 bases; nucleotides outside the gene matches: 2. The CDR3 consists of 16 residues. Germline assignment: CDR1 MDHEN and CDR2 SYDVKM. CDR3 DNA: TGTGCCAGCAGTTCCGGACTAGCGGGAGGGCAAGAGACCCAGTACTTC. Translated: CASSSGLAGGQETQYF.

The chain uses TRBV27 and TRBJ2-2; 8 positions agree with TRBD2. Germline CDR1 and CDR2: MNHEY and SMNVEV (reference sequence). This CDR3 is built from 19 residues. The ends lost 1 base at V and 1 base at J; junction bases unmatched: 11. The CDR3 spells CASSLFGTRSEGNTGELFF. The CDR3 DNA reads TGTGCCAGCAGTTTATTTGGGACTAGAAGTGAGGGGAACACCGGGGAGCTGTTTTTT.

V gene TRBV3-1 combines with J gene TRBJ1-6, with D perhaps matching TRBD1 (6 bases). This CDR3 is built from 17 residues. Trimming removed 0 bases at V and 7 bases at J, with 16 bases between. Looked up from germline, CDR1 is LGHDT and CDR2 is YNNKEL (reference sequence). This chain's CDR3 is CASSQERGYRVNSPLHF. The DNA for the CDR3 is TGTGCCAGCAGCCAAGAGAGGGGATACAGGGTGAATTCACCCCTCCACTTT.

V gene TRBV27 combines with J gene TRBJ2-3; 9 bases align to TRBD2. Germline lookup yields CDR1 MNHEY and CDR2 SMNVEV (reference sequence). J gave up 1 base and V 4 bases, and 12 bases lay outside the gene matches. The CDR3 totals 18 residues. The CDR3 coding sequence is TGTGCCAGCAGTTCCATAGCGGGAGCTGGGTTTGGCACAGATACGCAGTATTTT. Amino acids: CASSSIAGAGFGTDTQYF.

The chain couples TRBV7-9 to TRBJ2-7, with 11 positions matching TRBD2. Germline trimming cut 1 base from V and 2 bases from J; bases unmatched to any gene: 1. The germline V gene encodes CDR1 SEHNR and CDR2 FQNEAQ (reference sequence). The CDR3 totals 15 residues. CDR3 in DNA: TGTGCCAGCAGCTTAGTGACTAGCGGGACCTACGAGCAGTACTTC. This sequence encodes CASSLVTSGTYEQYF.

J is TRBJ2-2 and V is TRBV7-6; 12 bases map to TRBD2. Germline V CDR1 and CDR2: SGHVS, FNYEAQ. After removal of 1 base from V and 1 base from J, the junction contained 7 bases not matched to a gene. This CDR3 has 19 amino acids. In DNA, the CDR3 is TGTGCCAGCAGCTTAGAGGCTAGCGGGAGGGCCTTGAACACCGGGGAGCTGTTTTTT. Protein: CASSLEASGRALNTGELFF.

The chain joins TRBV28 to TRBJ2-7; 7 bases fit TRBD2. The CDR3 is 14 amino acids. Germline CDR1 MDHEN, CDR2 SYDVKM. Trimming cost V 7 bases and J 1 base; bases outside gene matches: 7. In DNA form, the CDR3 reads TGTGCCAGCACTAGGGACTATTCTTCCTACGAGCAGTACTTC. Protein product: CASTRDYSSYEQYF.

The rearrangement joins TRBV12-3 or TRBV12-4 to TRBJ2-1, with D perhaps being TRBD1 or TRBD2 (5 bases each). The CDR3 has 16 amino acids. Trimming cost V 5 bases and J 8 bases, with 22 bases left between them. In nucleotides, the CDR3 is TGTGCCAGCAGTCACCTGGGAGTTTCATTGGGGGATGAGCAGTTCTTC. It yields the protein CASSHLGVSLGDEQFF.

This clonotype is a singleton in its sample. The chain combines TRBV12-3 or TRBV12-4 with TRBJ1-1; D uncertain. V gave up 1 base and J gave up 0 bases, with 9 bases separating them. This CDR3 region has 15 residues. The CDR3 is CASSLVSRLNTEAFF. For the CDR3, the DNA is TGTGCCAGCAGTTTAGTCTCCAGGTTGAACACTGAAGCTTTCTTT.

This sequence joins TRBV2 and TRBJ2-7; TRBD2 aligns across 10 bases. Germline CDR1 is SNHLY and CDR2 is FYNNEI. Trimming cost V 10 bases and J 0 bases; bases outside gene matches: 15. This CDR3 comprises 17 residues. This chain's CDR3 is CATFWRASGGFSYEQYV. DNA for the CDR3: TGTGCCACCTTCTGGCGGGCTAGCGGGGGCTTCTCCTACGAGCAGTACGTC.

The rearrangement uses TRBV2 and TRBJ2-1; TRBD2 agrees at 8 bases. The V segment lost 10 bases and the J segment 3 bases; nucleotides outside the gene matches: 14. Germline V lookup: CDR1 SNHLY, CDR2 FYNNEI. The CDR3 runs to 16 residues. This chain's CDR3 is CATEGELAGGYNEQFF. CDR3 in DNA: TGTGCCACCGAAGGGGAACTGGCGGGAGGCTACAATGAGCAGTTCTTC.

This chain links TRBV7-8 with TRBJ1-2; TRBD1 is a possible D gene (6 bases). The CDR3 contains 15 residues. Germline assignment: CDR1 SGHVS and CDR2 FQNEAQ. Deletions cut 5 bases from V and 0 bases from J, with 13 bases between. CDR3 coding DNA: TGTGCCAGCAGCACGGAACAGGGAGCTAACTATGGCTACACCTTC. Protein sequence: CASSTEQGANYGYTF.